The clone carrying this T cell receptor beta chain was counted between two and nine times. These data come from a study of blood T cells in healthy people across ages. Each sample provided at least 5.5 micrograms of extracted total RNA. This CDR3 is built from 15 residues. Trimming shortened V by 0 bases and J by 2 bases, and 7 bases separated the two germline ends. Germline V lookup: CDR1 KGHDR, CDR2 SFDVKD. Next came a second PCR, run for roughly 7 to 12 cycles, which used a sample-barcoded 5' primer along with a J-beta primer mix. One entry per CDR3 protein results from TCRdb running MiXCR on the 5' RACE reads. This sample yields about 930,000 distinct CDR3 sequences, of which about 29% are seen a single time; about 10% belongs to the top ten. This sample also belongs to another study, concerning T cells of mothers and their children.

Sequencing used blood. This TCR was sampled from a woman in her thirties or forties in good health. This chain uses TRBV24-1 with TRBJ2-1; no reliable D call. In DNA form, the CDR3 reads TGTGCCACCAGTGATTTGAAGGCAGCCTACAATGAGCAGTTCTTC. Its protein product is CATSDLKAAYNEQFF.